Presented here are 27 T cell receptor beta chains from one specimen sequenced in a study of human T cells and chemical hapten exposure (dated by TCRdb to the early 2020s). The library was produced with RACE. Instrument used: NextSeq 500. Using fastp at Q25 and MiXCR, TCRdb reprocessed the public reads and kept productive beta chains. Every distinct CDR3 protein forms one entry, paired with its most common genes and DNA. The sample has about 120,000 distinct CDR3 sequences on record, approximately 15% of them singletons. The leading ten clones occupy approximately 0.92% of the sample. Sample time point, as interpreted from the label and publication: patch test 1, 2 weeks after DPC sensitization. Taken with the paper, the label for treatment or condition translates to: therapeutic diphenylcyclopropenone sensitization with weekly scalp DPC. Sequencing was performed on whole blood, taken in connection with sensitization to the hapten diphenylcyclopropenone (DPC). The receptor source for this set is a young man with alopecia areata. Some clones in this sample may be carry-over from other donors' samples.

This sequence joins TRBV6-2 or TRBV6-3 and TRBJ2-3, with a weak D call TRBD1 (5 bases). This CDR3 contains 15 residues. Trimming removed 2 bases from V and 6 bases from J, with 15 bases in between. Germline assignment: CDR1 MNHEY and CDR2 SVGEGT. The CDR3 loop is CASSYQDSPRDTQYF. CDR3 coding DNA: TGTGCCAGCAGTTACCAAGACAGCCCGAGGGATACGCAGTATTTT.

The CDR3, as DNA: TGTGCCAGCAGCTTCCCCGCATCAGGGGGGTATTTT. The encoded protein is CASSFPASGGYF. The chain is built from TRBV7-2 and TRBJ2-3; TRBD1 matches at 7 bases. J was trimmed by 14 bases and V by 3 bases; bases with no gene match: 8. The germline CDR1 and CDR2 sequences are SGHTA and FQGNSA. CDR3 length: 12 amino acids.

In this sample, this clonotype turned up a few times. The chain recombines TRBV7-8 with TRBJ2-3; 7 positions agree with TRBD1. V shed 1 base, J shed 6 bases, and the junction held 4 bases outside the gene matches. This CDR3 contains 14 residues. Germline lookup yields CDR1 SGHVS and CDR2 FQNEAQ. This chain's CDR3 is CASSLETGRDTQYF. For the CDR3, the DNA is TGTGCCAGCAGCTTAGAGACAGGGCGGGATACGCAGTATTTT.

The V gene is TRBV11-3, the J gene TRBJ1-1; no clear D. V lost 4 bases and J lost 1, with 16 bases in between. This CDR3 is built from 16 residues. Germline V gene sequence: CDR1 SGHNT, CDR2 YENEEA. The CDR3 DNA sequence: TGTGCCAGCAGCTGGACGCCCCCGTACTCGAACACTGAAGCTTTCTTT. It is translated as CASSWTPPYSNTEAFF. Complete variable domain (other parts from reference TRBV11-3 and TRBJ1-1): EAGVVQSPRYKIIEKKQPVAFWCNPISGHNTLYWYLQNLGQGPELLIRYENEEAVDDSQLPKDRFSAERLKGVDSTLKIQPAELGDSAVYLCASSWTPPYSNTEAFFGQGTRLTVV.

The CDR3 here is CASSQGRNEQYF. CDR3 DNA sequence: TGCGCCAGCAGCCAAGGCAGGAACGAGCAGTACTTC. The V call is TRBV4-3, the J call TRBJ2-7; D not certain. V was shortened by 1 base and J by 5 bases, with 6 bases between the two germline ends. The germline CDR1 and CDR2 sequences are LGHNA and YSLEER. This CDR3 is built from 12 residues.

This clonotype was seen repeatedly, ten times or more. CDR3 amino acids: CASSLEASGGPREQFF. In DNA form, the CDR3 reads TGTGCCAGCAGCTTAGAGGCTAGCGGGGGGCCGAGGGAGCAGTTCTTC. V usage is TRBV7-9 and J usage is TRBJ2-1; 11 nucleotides line up with TRBD2. The CDR3 loop spans 16 amino acids. Trimming at V came to 1 base and at J to 10 bases, leaving 9 bases not matched to a gene. Germline CDR1 reads SEHNR; CDR2 reads FQNEAQ (reference sequence). Together with reference TRBV7-9 and TRBJ2-1, the CDR3 gives the full variable domain: DTGVSQNPRHKITKRGQNVTFRCDPISEHNRLYWYRQTLGQGPEFLTYFQNEAQLEKSRLLSDRFSAERPKGSFSTLEIQRTEQGDSAMYLCASSLEASGGPREQFFGPGTRLTVL.

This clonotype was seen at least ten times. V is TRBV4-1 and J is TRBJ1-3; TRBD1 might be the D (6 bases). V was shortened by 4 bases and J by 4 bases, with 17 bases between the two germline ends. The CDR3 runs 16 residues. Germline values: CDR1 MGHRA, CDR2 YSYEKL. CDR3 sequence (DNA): TGCGCCAGCAGCCCGTCTAGGTGGGGGCAAGGAAACACCATATATTTT. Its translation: CASSPSRWGQGNTIYF.

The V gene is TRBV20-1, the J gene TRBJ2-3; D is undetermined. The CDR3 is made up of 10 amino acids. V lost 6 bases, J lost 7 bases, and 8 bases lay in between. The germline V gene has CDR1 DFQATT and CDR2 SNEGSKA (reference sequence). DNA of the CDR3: TGCAGTGCCCAGCTTAATACGCAGTATTTT. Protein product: CSAQLNTQYF.

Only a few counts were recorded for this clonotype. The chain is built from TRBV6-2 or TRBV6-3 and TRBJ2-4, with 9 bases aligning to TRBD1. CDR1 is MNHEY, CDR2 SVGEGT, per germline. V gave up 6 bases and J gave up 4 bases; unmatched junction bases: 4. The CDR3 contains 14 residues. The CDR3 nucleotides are TGTGCCAGCAGATACGGACAGGGGAAAAACATTCAGTACTTC. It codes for CASRYGQGKNIQYF.

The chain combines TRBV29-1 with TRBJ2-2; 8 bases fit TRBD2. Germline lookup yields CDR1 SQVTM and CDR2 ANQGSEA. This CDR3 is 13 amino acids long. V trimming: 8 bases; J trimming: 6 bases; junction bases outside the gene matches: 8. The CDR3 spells CSHTSGNAGELFF. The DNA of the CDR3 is TGCAGCCATACTAGCGGTAACGCCGGGGAGCTGTTTTTT.

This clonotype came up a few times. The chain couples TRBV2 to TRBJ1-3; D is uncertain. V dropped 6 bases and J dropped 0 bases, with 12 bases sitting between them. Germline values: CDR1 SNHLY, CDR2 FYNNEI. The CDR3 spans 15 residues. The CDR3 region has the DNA TGTGCCAGCAGCCGCGGTGGGTTCTCTGGAAACACCATATATTTT. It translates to CASSRGGFSGNTIYF.

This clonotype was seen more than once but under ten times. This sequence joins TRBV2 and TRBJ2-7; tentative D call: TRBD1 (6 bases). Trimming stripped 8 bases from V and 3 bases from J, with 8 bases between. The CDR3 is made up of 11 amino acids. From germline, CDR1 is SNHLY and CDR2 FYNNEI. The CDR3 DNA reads TGTGCCAGCGGACAGAGCTACGAGCAGTACGTC. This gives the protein CASGQSYEQYV.

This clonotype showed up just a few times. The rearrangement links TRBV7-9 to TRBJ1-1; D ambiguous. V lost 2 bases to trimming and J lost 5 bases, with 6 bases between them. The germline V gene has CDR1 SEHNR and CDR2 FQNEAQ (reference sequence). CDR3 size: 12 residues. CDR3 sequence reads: CASSLSFTEAFF. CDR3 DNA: TGTGCCAGCAGCTTATCTTTTACTGAAGCTTTCTTT.

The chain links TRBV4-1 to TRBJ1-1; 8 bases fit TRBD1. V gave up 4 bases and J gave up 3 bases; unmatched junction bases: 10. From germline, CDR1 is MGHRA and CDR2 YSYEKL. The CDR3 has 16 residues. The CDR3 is CASSPRTGRLYTEAFF. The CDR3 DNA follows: TGCGCCAGCAGCCCCAGGACAGGGAGGCTCTACACTGAAGCTTTCTTT.

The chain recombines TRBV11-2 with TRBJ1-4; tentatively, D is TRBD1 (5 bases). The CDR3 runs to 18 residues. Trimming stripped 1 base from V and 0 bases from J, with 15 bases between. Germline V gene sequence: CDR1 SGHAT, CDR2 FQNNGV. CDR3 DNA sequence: TGTGCCAGCAGCTTAGGTCCGTTGGGGCCAGCAACTAATGAAAAACTGTTTTTT. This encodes CASSLGPLGPATNEKLFF.

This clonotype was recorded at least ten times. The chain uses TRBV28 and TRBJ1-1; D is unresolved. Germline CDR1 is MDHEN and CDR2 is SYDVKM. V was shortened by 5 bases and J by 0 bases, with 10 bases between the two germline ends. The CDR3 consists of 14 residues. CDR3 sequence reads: CASSVVGLNTEAFF. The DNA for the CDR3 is TGTGCCAGCAGTGTCGTGGGGTTGAACACTGAAGCTTTCTTT.

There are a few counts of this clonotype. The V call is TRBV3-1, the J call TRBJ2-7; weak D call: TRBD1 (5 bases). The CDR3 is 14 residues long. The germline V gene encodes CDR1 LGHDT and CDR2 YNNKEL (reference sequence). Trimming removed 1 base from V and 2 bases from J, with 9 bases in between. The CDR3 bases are TGTGCCAGCAGCCAAGTGGCAGGGACCTACGAGCAGTACTTC. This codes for CASSQVAGTYEQYF.

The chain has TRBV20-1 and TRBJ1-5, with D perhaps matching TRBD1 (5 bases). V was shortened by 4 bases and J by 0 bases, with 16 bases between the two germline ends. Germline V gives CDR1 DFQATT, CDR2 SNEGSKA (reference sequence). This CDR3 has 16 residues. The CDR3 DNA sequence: TGCAGTGCTATGGGACTGACAGATTATAGCAATCAGCCCCAGCATTTT. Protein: CSAMGLTDYSNQPQHF.

The CDR3 here is CAISESSSYNEQFF. The DNA of the CDR3 is TGTGCCATCAGTGAGTCTTCCTCCTACAATGAGCAGTTCTTC. The gene calls are TRBV10-3 and TRBJ2-1; D gene uncertain. CDR1 and CDR2 from the germline V gene are ENHRY and SYGVKD. V was pared by 0 bases and J by 0 bases, with 3 bases between. The CDR3 loop spans 14 amino acids.

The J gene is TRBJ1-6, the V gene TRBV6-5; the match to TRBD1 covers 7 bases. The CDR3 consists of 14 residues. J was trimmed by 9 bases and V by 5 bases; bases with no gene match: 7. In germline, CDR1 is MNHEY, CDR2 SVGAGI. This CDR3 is CASSIDRASSPLHF. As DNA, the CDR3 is TGTGCCAGCAGTATCGACAGGGCCAGTTCACCCCTCCACTTT.

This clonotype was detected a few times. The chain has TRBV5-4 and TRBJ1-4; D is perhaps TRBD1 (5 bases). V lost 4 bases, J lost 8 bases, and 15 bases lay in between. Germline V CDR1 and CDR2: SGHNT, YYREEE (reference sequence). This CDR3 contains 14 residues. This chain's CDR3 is CASSPDKGDEKLFF. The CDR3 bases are TGTGCCAGCAGCCCGGACAAGGGCGACGAAAAACTGTTTTTT. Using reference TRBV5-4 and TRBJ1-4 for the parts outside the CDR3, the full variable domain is ETGVTQSPTHLIKTRGQQVTLRCSSQSGHNTVSWYQQALGQGPQFIFQYYREEENGRGNFPPRFSGLQFPNYSSELNVNALELDDSALYLCASSPDKGDEKLFFGSGTQLSVL.

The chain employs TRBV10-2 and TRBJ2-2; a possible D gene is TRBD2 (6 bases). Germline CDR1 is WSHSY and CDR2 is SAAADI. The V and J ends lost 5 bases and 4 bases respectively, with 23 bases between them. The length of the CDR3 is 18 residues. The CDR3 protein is CASSPRLVGVTSTGELFF. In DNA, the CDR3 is TGCGCCAGCAGTCCCCGACTAGTAGGGGTTACGAGCACCGGGGAGCTGTTTTTT.

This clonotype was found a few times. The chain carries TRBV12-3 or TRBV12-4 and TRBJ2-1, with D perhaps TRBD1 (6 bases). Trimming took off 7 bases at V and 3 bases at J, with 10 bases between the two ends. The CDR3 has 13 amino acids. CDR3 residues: CASTPTGYNEQFF. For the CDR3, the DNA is TGTGCCAGCACCCCGACAGGCTACAATGAGCAGTTCTTC.

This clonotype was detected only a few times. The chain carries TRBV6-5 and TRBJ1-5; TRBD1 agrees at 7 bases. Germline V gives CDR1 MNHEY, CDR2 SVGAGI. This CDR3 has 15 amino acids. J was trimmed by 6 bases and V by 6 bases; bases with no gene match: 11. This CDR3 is CASSPDRVNRQPQHF. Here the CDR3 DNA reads TGTGCCAGCAGCCCCGACAGGGTAAATCGTCAGCCCCAGCATTTT.

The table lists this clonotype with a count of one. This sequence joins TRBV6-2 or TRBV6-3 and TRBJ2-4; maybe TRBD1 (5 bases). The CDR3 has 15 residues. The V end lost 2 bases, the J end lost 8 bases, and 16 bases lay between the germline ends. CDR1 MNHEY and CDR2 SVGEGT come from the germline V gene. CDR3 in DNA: TGTGCCAGCAGTTACGCAGAATTTACAGGAGACATTCAGTACTTC. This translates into CASSYAEFTGDIQYF.

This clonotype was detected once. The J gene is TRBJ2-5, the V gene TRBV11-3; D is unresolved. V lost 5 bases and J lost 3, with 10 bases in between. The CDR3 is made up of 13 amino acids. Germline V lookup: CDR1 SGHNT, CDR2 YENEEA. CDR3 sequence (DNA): TGTGCCAGCAGCCCCCCCCGGGAAGAGACCCAGTACTTC. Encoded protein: CASSPPREETQYF.

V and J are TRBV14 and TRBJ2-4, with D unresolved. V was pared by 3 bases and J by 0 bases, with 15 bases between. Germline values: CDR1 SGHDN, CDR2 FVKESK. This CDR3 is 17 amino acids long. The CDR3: CASSQRTVTIAKNIQYF. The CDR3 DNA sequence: TGTGCCAGCAGCCAGCGTACAGTGACCATAGCCAAAAACATTCAGTACTTC.